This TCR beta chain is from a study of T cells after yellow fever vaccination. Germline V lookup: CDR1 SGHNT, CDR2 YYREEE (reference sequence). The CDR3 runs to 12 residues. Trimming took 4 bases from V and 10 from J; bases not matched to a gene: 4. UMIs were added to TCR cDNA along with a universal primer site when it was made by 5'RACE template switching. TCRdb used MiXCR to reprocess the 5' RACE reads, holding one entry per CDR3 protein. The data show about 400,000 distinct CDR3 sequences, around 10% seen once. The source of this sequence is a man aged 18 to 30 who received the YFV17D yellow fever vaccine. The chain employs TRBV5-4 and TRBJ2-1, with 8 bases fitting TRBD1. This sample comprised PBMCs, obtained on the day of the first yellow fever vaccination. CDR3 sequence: CASSRWTGEQFF. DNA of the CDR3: TGTGCCAGCAGCAGGTGGACAGGGGAGCAGTTCTTC.